The 6 T cell receptor beta chains reported below all come from one sample, sequenced in a study of blood T cell repertoires in COVID-19. The protocol was immunoSEQ multiplex PCR, while the TCRdb copy is restricted to in-frame clones and leaves out a portion. Of around 87,000 clones listed, roughly 90% are singletons. Sequenced material: peripheral blood. The receptors were sampled from a human donor with active COVID-19. The donor label of this sample is uncertain.

This clone was recorded only once. The chain employs TRBV7-3 and TRBJ2-7; TRBD2 aligns across 8 bases. The CDR3 runs 17 residues. Germline lookup yields CDR1 SGHTA and CDR2 FQGTGA. V shed 2 bases and J 4 bases; nucleotides not matched to a gene: 13. CDR3 nucleotide sequence: TGTGCCAGCAGCTTAGTGAGGTTGGCGGGGGGCGCGTACGAGCAGTACTTC. Amino acids: CASSLVRLAGGAYEQYF.

The CDR3 bases are TGCGCCAGCAGCACTAGAAGGGGGGGTATGGGTGATAATTCACCCCTCCACTTT. Its protein product is CASSTRRGGMGDNSPLHF. This rearrangement joins TRBV5-1 to TRBJ1-6, with D possibly being TRBD1 (6 bases). The CDR3 is 18 amino acids. Trimming pared 4 bases from V and 5 bases from J, leaving 22 bases between. Germline V lookup: CDR1 SGHRS, CDR2 YFSETQ.

The J gene is TRBJ2-2, the V gene TRBV7-9; TRBD1 might be the D (6 bases). V was clipped by 3 bases and J by 4 bases, with 12 bases between them. The CDR3 length is 15 residues. The V gene's germline CDR1 is SEHNR and CDR2 FQNEAQ (reference sequence). CDR3 nucleotide sequence: TGTGCCAGCAGCTTTTTCAGGGGTGGCACCGGGGAGCTGTTTTTT. Amino acid sequence: CASSFFRGGTGELFF.

The chain is built from TRBV4-2 and TRBJ2-6; D is ambiguous. The CDR3 contains 18 residues. V shed 1 base and J shed 0 bases, with 13 bases lying between them. Germline-derived CDR1 and CDR2 are LGHNA and YNFKEQ. The CDR3 spells CASSQVNLGSSGANVLTF. As DNA, the CDR3 is TGTGCCAGCAGCCAAGTAAACCTTGGCTCCTCTGGGGCCAACGTCCTGACTTTC.

A remark on this clone: One junction end does not reproduce the germline sequence, and a read error may be involved. The chain combines TRBV11-2 with TRBJ2-4; 7 nucleotides match TRBD1. Germline loops: CDR1 SGHAT, CDR2 FQNNGV. The CDR3 runs 14 residues. CDR3 nucleotide sequence: TGTGCCAGCAGCGCCGGTCGCAAGGGACAGACGAGGAACTTC. It encodes CASSAGRKGQTRNF. The variable domain in full, with the rest retrieved from reference TRBV11-2 and TRBJ2-4, is EAGVAQSPRYKIIEKRQSVAFWCNPISGHATLYWYQQILGQGPKLLIQFQNNGVVDDSQLPKDRFSAERLKGVDSTLKIQPAKLEDSAVYLCASSAGRKGQTRNFGAGTRLSVL.

The chain joins TRBV19 to TRBJ2-2; D unclear. Germline V gives CDR1 LNHDA, CDR2 SQIVND (reference sequence). CDR3 size: 15 residues. The V and J ends lost 4 bases and 2 bases respectively, with 11 bases between them. Here the CDR3 reads CASSNRHANTGELFF. Here the CDR3 DNA reads TGTGCCAGTAGTAACCGACACGCTAACACCGGGGAGCTGTTTTTT.